This is a list of T cell receptor beta chains from one sample in a study of PD-1 blockade in classical Hodgkin lymphoma. Produced via immunoSEQ multiplex PCR; TCRdb's table is partial and in-frame only. This sample has tens of thousands of clones, with 88% found just once. This sample comprised peripheral blood mononuclear cells (PBMCs), obtained before the second cycle of nivolumab. Receptors were obtained from a human donor with classical Hodgkin lymphoma. CDR3s include the opening cysteine and the closing phenylalanine or tryptophan.

V gene: TRBV14
J gene: TRBJ2-3
CDR3 protein: CASSFSGGGDTQYF

V gene: TRBV10-3
J gene: TRBJ1-6
CDR3 protein: CAIQGAGDNSPLHF

V gene: TRBV5-6
J gene: TRBJ1-2
CDR3 protein: CASRSPTVGYTF

V gene: TRBV7-9
J gene: TRBJ2-3
CDR3 protein: CASRLTATSTDTQYF

V gene: TRBV5-1
J gene: TRBJ2-7
CDR3 protein: CASSLVGSSYEQYF

V gene: TRBV6-6
J gene: TRBJ2-5
CDR3 protein: CASSYFDSRQETQYF

V gene: TRBV4-1
J gene: TRBJ1-2
CDR3 protein: CASSQDWAGDGYTF

V gene: TRBV5-1
J gene: TRBJ2-5
CDR3 protein: CASSSGQGVGETQYF

V gene: TRBV6-5
J gene: TRBJ1-2
CDR3 protein: CASSRAPRAGYTF

V gene: TRBV7-9
J gene: TRBJ2-7
CDR3 protein: CASSPSAVSYEQYF

V gene: TRBV27
J gene: TRBJ1-5
CDR3 protein: CASSDARGLNQPQHF

V gene: TRBV5-8
J gene: TRBJ1-5
CDR3 protein: CASGWGGHSNQPQHF

V gene: TRBV5-1
J gene: TRBJ1-2
CDR3 protein: CASKLGDNYGYTF